The entry below gives a single T cell receptor (beta chain) sequence along with its context. TCRdb's table, derived via immunoSEQ multiplex PCR, lists solely in-frame clones and lacks some. The sample holds roughly 320,000 clones, roughly 90% seen once. J gave up 0 bases and V 2 bases, and 9 bases lay outside the gene matches. This CDR3 has 17 amino acids. Germline V CDR1 and CDR2: LGHNA, YNFKEQ. These data belong to a study of blood T cell repertoires in COVID-19. The specimen sequenced was PBMCs or T cells enriched from blood (not recorded which). The TCR originated in a woman aged 25 to 45 who had been exposed to COVID-19. V usage is TRBV4-2 and J usage is TRBJ1-2, with 7 bases fitting TRBD1. The CDR3 DNA sequence: TGTGCCAGCAGCCAACTGTCGAAGGGGGCATCTAACTATGGCTACACCTTC. Translation: CASSQLSKGASNYGYTF.